This T cell receptor beta chain was documented in a study of beta chain features in type 1 diabetes. This clone was seen more than once but under ten times. The sequenced template was cDNA made from the entire isolated RNA. Sequenced by immunoSEQ multiplex PCR; TCRdb stores in-frame clones only, minus some. This sample yields approximately 250,000 clones, of which roughly 9.6% are seen a single time; around 0.037% belongs to the top ten. The clonotype was recovered from a woman under 30 in good health. The sequencing input was naive CD4+ T cells from blood.

CDR3 bases: TGTGCCAGCACCCTGGGGGGGGCAAAAGAGACCCAGTACTTC. Encoded protein: CASTLGGAKETQYF. The chain uses TRBV2 and TRBJ2-5; D possibly corresponds to TRBD2 (7 bases). This CDR3 is 14 amino acids long. V shed 7 bases and J shed 3 bases, with 15 bases lying between them. CDR1 is SNHLY and CDR2 is FYNNEI in the germline V gene.